A single sample is the source of the 21 T cell receptor beta chains below, sequenced in a study of blood T cell repertoires in COVID-19. Assay used: immunoSEQ multiplex PCR; TCRdb lists only in-frame clones, some missing. In the table there are 250,000 or so clones, 70% to 90% of which are singletons. The sequencing input was peripheral blood. Source of these receptors: a man aged 45-65 years with acute or convalescent COVID-19.

The chain employs TRBV6-6 and TRBJ1-4, with D unclear. Germline CDR1 and CDR2: MNHNY and SVGAGI (reference sequence). The CDR3 consists of 15 residues. Trimming removed 7 bases at V and 3 bases at J, with 15 bases between. The chain's CDR3 is CASIDKREPNEKLFF. In DNA, the CDR3 is TGTGCCAGCATTGACAAGAGGGAGCCTAATGAAAAACTGTTTTTT.

The chain couples TRBV29-1 to TRBJ2-1; possible D gene TRBD1, 5 bases. The CDR3 sequence is 11 residues long. CDR1 is SQVTM, CDR2 ANQGSEA, per germline. V was clipped by 3 bases and J by 9 bases, with 9 bases between them. CDR3 nucleotides: TGCAGCGTTGACAGGGCAAGTGAGCAGTTCTTC. It yields the protein CSVDRASEQFF.

This chain joins TRBV19 and TRBJ1-3; the D gene is possibly TRBD1 (5 bases). Trimming shortened V by 3 bases and J by 0 bases, and 6 bases separated the two germline ends. The length of the CDR3 is 14 residues. In germline, CDR1 is LNHDA, CDR2 SQIVND (reference sequence). The CDR3 here is CASSMGGSGNTIYF. In DNA form, the CDR3 reads TGTGCCAGTAGTATGGGGGGCTCTGGAAACACCATATATTTT.

The V gene is TRBV24-1, the J gene TRBJ1-2, with D unclear. The V gene's germline CDR1 is KGHDR and CDR2 SFDVKD. The V and J ends lost 4 bases and 4 bases respectively, with 15 bases between them. The CDR3 contains 15 residues. CDR3 nucleotide sequence: TGTGCCACCAGTGACTCCGGAGAGGGCGCCTATGGCTACACCTTC. It yields the protein CATSDSGEGAYGYTF.

This chain connects TRBV18 to TRBJ2-2; TRBD1 aligns across 7 bases. V was clipped by 6 bases and J by 0 bases; unmatched bases: 4. The germline CDR1 and CDR2 sequences are KGHSH and LQKENI. This CDR3 spans 15 amino acids. The CDR3 DNA sequence: TGTGCCAGCTCCCCGACAGGGACGAACACCGGGGAGCTGTTTTTT. Encoded protein: CASSPTGTNTGELFF.

The chain joins TRBV5-1 to TRBJ1-2; D might be TRBD1 (5 bases). The CDR3 sequence is 13 residues long. The germline V and J ends were trimmed by 4 bases and 2 bases, with 9 bases remaining between them. Germline V gives CDR1 SGHRS, CDR2 YFSETQ. The CDR3 region has the DNA TGCGCCAGCAGCACTGGGGGGAACTATGGCTACACCTTC. Translating gives CASSTGGNYGYTF.

The chain is built from TRBV6-5 and TRBJ1-1, with D tentatively TRBD1 (5 bases). The germline V and J ends were trimmed by 6 bases and 6 bases, with 17 bases remaining between them. The CDR3 is made up of 14 amino acids. Germline values: CDR1 MNHEY, CDR2 SVGAGI. In DNA, the CDR3 is TGTGCCAGCAGGCTAACAGGACGAACATCTGAAGCTTTCTTT. This codes for CASRLTGRTSEAFF.

This chain joins TRBV30 and TRBJ2-7; TRBD1 matches 7 bases. V lost 4 bases and J lost 1; bases outside the gene matches: 7. Germline-derived CDR1 and CDR2 are GTSNPN and SVGIG (reference sequence). The CDR3 contains 14 residues. The CDR3 is CAWNEMTGSYEQYF. CDR3 DNA sequence: TGTGCCTGGAATGAAATGACAGGGTCCTACGAGCAGTACTTC. Variable domain in full (rest from reference TRBV30 and TRBJ2-7): SQTIHQWPATLVQPVGSPLSLECTVEGTSNPNLYWYRQAAGRGLQLLFYSVGIGQISSEVPQNLSASRPQDRQFILSSKKLLLSDSGFYLCAWNEMTGSYEQYFGPGTRLTVT.

This chain connects TRBV9 to TRBJ2-5; D is unresolved. Germline CDR1 SGDLS, CDR2 YYNGEE. Trimming cost V 1 base and J 1 base, with 5 bases left between them. There are 13 residues in the CDR3. DNA for the CDR3: TGTGCCAGCAGCGTAAACAGCCAAGAGACCCAGTACTTC. It is translated as CASSVNSQETQYF.

The J gene is TRBJ1-1, the V gene TRBV18; D call uncertain. Germline CDR1 reads KGHSH; CDR2 reads LQKENI. The CDR3 sequence is 13 residues long. The ends were cut back, 8 bases at V and 1 base at J, with 11 bases in the middle. Written as DNA, the CDR3 is TGTGCCAGCCACGCCATGGCGAACACTGAAGCTTTCTTT. This translates into CASHAMANTEAFF.

The chain has TRBV4-1 and TRBJ1-5; weak D call: TRBD1 (6 bases). Germline CDR1 reads MGHRA; CDR2 reads YSYEKL. The CDR3 is 15 amino acids. V was clipped by 6 bases and J by 2 bases, with 14 bases between them. CDR3 sequence reads: CASSPGRGGNQPQHF. The CDR3 DNA follows: TGCGCCAGCAGTCCAGGGAGGGGGGGCAATCAGCCCCAGCATTTT.

As for this clone: This same CDR3 is encoded by further DNA sequences in the sample. For the CDR3, the DNA is TGTGCCAGCTCACCGACGGGAAGTGGCTACACCTTC. It yields the protein CASSPTGSGYTF. V and J are TRBV18 and TRBJ1-2; D remains unclear. CDR3 length: 12 residues. Germline V gene sequence: CDR1 KGHSH, CDR2 LQKENI. V was clipped by 3 bases and J by 7 bases, with 9 bases between them.

The genes are TRBV18 and TRBJ1-3; D is unclear. CDR3 length: 16 amino acids. V was clipped by 5 bases and J by 0 bases, with 14 bases between them. Germline V gene data show CDR1 as KGHSH and CDR2 as LQKENI. As DNA, the CDR3 is TGTGCCAGCTCAACGGAAGCCGGGAGCTCTGGAAACACCATATATTTT. Translating it yields CASSTEAGSSGNTIYF.

The gene calls are TRBV30 and TRBJ1-6; possibly TRBD1 for D (5 bases). Per the germline V gene, CDR1 is GTSNPN and CDR2 is SVGIG (reference sequence). V was cut by 0 bases and J by 11 bases, with 11 bases left in between. This CDR3 region has 13 residues. This CDR3 is CAWSVTVLPPLHF. In DNA, the CDR3 is TGTGCCTGGAGTGTGACAGTACTTCCACCCCTCCACTTT.

CDR3 coding DNA: TGTGCCAGCAGCCGGCGGATAAACAATCAGCCCCAGCATTTT. This translates into CASSRRINNQPQHF. This chain connects TRBV3-1 (or the pseudogene TRBV3-2) to TRBJ1-5; unclear D gene. CDR3 length equals 14 residues. V was clipped by 4 bases and J by 3 bases, with 10 bases between them. Germline assignment: CDR1 LGHDT and CDR2 YNNKEL (reference sequence).

The chain recombines TRBV7-9 with TRBJ1-1, with 7 bases that match TRBD1. Per germline, CDR1 SEHNR and CDR2 FQNEAQ (reference sequence). The ends lost 4 bases at V and 5 bases at J; junction bases unmatched: 7. The CDR3 has 14 amino acids. CDR3 bases: TGTGCCAGCAGCTCACAGGGGAAGGGAACTGAAGCTTTCTTT. It translates to CASSSQGKGTEAFF.

The rearrangement uses TRBV19 and TRBJ2-2; 10 nucleotides agree with TRBD1. The CDR3 runs 14 residues. Trimming took 7 bases from V and 6 from J; bases not matched to a gene: 5. In germline, CDR1 is LNHDA, CDR2 SQIVND (reference sequence). CDR3 residues: CASIDRGRAGELFF. As DNA, the CDR3 is TGTGCCAGTATTGACAGGGGGCGAGCCGGGGAGCTGTTTTTT.

The chain has TRBV30 and TRBJ1-1; D is unclear. The germline V and J ends were trimmed by 0 bases and 4 bases, with 18 bases remaining between them. The CDR3 covers 16 residues. The V gene's germline CDR1 is GTSNPN and CDR2 SVGIG (reference sequence). The DNA for the CDR3 is TGTGCCTGGAGTGTATTGAACCACAGATTCCTCACTGAAGCTTTCTTT. Translating it yields CAWSVLNHRFLTEAFF. The variable domain in full, with the rest retrieved from reference TRBV30 and TRBJ1-1, is SQTIHQWPATLVQPVGSPLSLECTVEGTSNPNLYWYRQAAGRGLQLLFYSVGIGQISSEVPQNLSASRPQDRQFILSSKKLLLSDSGFYLCAWSVLNHRFLTEAFFGQGTRLTVV.

The chain has TRBV13 and TRBJ1-1; D ambiguous. The CDR3 has 16 amino acids. Trimming removed 3 bases at V and 2 bases at J, with 16 bases between. Germline V lookup: CDR1 PRHDT, CDR2 FYEKMQ (reference sequence). CDR3 DNA sequence: TGTGCCAGCAGCTTTACGGGAAAACGCTTCAACACTGAAGCTTTCTTT. The encoded protein is CASSFTGKRFNTEAFF.

The chain carries TRBV28 and TRBJ2-7, with D possibly matching TRBD2 (6 bases). V dropped 5 bases and J dropped 2 bases, with 16 bases sitting between them. This CDR3 comprises 15 residues. Germline CDR1 MDHEN, CDR2 SYDVKM. The chain's CDR3 is CASSRLGRGTYEQYF. CDR3 coding DNA: TGTGCCAGCAGTAGGCTCGGGCGGGGTACCTACGAGCAGTACTTC.

The genes are TRBV28 and TRBJ1-5; D gene uncertain. Trimming removed 5 bases from V and 4 bases from J, with 3 bases in between. Germline loops: CDR1 MDHEN, CDR2 SYDVKM. This CDR3 has 11 amino acids. The CDR3 is CASSTNQPQHF. The CDR3 bases are TGTGCCAGCAGTACAAATCAGCCCCAGCATTTT.